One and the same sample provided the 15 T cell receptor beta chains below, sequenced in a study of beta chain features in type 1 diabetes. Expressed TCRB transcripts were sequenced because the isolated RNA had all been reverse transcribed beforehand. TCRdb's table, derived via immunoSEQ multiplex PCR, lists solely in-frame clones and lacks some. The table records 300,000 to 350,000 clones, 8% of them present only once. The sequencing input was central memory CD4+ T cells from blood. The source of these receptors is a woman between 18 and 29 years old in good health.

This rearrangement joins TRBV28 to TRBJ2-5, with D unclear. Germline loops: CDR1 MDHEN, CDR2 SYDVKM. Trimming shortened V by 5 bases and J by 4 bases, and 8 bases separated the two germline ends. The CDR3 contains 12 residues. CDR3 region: CASSPLGETQYF. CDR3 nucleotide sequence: TGTGCCAGCAGTCCCCTCGGAGAGACCCAGTACTTC.

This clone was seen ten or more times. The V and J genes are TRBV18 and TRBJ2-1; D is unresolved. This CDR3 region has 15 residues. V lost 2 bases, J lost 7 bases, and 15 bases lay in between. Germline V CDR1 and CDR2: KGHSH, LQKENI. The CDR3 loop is CASSPIQYPQNEQFF. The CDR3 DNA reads TGTGCCAGCTCACCAATCCAGTACCCGCAGAATGAGCAGTTCTTC.

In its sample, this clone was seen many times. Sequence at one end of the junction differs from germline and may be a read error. The DNA of the CDR3 is TGTGCCAGCAGTGACGGACAGAGAAGATTACTTCTCTTC. It is translated as CASSDGQRRLLLF. V is TRBV28 and J is TRBJ2-1; weak D call: TRBD1 (6 bases). The CDR3 has 13 residues. Germline-derived CDR1 and CDR2 are MDHEN and SYDVKM. Filled out from reference TRBV28 and TRBJ2-1, the complete variable domain reads DVKVTQSSRYLVKRTGEKVFLECVQDMDHENMFWYRQDPGLGLRLIYFSYDVKMKEKGDIPEGYSVSREKKERFSLILESASTNQTSMYLCASSDGQRRLLLFGPGTRLTVL.

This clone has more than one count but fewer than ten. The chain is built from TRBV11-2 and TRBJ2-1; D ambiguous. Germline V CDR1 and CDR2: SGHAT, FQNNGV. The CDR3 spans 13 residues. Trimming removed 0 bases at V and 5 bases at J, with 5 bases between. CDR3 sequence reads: CASSLDRHNEQFF. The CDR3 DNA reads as TGTGCCAGCAGCTTAGATCGTCACAATGAGCAGTTCTTC.

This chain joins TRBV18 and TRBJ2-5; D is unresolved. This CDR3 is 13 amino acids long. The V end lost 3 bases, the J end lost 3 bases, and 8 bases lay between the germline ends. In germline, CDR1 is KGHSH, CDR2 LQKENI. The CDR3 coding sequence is TGTGCCAGCTCACCGTCCTGGGAAGAGACCCAGTACTTC. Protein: CASSPSWEETQYF.

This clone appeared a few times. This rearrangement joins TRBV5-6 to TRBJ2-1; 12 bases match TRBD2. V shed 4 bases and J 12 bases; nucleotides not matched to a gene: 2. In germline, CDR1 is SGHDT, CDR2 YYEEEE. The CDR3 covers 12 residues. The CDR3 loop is CASSRLAGAQFF. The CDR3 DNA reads TGTGCCAGCAGCAGACTAGCGGGAGCGCAGTTCTTC.

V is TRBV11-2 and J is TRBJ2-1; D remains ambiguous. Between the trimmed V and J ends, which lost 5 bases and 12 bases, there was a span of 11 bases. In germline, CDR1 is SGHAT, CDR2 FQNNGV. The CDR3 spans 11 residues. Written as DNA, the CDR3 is TGTGCCAGCAGCGATAGGTATGGGCAGTTCTTC. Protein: CASSDRYGQFF.

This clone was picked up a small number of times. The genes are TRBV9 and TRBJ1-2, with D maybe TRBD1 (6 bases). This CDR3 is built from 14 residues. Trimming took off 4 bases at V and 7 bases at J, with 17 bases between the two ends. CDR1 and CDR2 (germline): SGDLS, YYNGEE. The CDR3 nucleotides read TGTGCCAGCAGCCCAGAAGGGGGGGCGGGTGGCTACACCTTC. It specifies CASSPEGGAGGYTF.

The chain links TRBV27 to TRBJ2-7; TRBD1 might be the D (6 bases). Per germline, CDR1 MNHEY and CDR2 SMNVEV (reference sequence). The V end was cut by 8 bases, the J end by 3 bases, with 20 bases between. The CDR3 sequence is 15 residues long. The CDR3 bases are TGTGCCAGCTGGGGCAGAAACTCAGGGGACTACGAGCAGTACTTC. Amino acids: CASWGRNSGDYEQYF.

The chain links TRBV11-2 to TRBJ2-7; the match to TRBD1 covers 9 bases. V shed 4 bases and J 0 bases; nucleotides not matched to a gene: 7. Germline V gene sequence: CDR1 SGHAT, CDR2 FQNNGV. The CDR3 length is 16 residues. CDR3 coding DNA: TGTGCCAGCAGCTCCCGCCGGGACAGGGACTCCTACGAGCAGTACTTC. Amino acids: CASSSRRDRDSYEQYF.

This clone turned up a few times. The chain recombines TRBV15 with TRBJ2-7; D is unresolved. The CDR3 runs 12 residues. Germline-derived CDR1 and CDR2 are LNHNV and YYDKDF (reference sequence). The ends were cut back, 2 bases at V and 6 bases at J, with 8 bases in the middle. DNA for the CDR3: TGTGCCACCAGCAGACCGGTCGGCGAGCAGTACTTC. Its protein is CATSRPVGEQYF.

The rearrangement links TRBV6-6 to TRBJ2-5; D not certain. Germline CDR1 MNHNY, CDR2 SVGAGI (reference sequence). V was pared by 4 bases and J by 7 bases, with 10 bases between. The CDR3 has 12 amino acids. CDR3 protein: CASSLILGTQYF. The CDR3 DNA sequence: TGTGCCAGCAGTTTGATCCTTGGGACCCAGTACTTC.

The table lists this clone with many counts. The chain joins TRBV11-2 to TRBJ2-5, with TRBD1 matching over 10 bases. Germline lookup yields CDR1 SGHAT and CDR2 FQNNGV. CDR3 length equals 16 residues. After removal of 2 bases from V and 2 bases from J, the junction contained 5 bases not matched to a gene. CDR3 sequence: CASSLSLGQGQETQYF. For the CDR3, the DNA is TGTGCCAGCAGCTTATCGTTGGGACAGGGGCAAGAGACCCAGTACTTC. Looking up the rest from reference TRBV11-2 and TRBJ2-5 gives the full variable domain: EAGVAQSPRYKIIEKRQSVAFWCNPISGHATLYWYQQILGQGPKLLIQFQNNGVVDDSQLPKDRFSAERLKGVDSTLKIQPAKLEDSAVYLCASSLSLGQGQETQYFGPGTRLLVL.

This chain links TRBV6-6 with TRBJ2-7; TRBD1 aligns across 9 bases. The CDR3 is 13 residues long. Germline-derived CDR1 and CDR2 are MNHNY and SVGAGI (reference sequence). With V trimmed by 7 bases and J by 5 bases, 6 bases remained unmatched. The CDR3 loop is CASIGTGPNEQYF. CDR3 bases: TGTGCCAGCATCGGGACAGGGCCTAACGAGCAGTACTTC.

In DNA form, the CDR3 reads TGTGCCAGCAGCACAAGATCAGGGGGAAGCTCTGGAAACACCATATATTTT. This sequence encodes CASSTRSGGSSGNTIYF. V gene TRBV9 combines with J gene TRBJ1-3, with TRBD1 matching over 7 bases. Losses at the gene ends were 4 bases for V and 0 bases for J; bases not matched to a gene: 10. From germline, CDR1 is SGDLS and CDR2 YYNGEE. The CDR3 extends over 17 amino acids.